The rows below give T cell receptor beta chains drawn from one sample of a study of OX40 agonist ivuxolimab in advanced cancers. TCRdb's copy holds only in-frame clones and misses some; the assay was immunoSEQ multiplex PCR. The table shows approximately 90,000 clones, with about 88% occurring only once. This sample comprised CD4+ or CD8+ T cells sorted from blood, obtained in a trial of the OX40 agonist ivuxolimab. The receptors stem from an adult with an advanced solid tumor such as melanoma, head and neck, liver or kidney cancer. Each CDR3 is given with its conserved first and last residue. A D gene is named only where the DNA matches it firmly. Clone sizes are given selectively: once, few, many, or a class where the clone is expanded.

clone_size: -; cdr3_length: 15; v_call: TRBV2; d_call: TRBD1; j_call: TRBJ1-4; cdr3_nt: TGTGCCAGCAGGACCCAACAGGGGGTCAATGAAAAACTGTTTTTT; cdr3_aa: CASRTQQGVNEKLFF
clone_size: -; cdr3_length: 18; v_call: TRBV7-7; d_call: TRBD1; j_call: TRBJ2-5; cdr3_nt: TGTGCTAGCAGCTTAGACGCCTACAGGGGCCAATCCCAAGAGACCCAGTACTTC; cdr3_aa: CASSLDAYRGQSQETQYF
clone_size: -; cdr3_length: 18; v_call: TRBV27; d_call: TRBD1; j_call: TRBJ2-5; cdr3_nt: TGTGCCAGCAGTTCAGATTTCACAGGGGGCATCTATCAAGAGACCCAGTACTTC; cdr3_aa: CASSSDFTGGIYQETQYF
clone_size: -; cdr3_length: 13; v_call: TRBV5-1; d_call: -; j_call: TRBJ1-1; cdr3_nt: TGCGCCAGCAGAAAGGACGGAGACACTGAAGCTTTCTTT; cdr3_aa: CASRKDGDTEAFF
clone_size: -; cdr3_length: 16; v_call: TRBV7-9; d_call: -; j_call: TRBJ1-1; cdr3_nt: TGTGCCAGCAGCTTATCCTCGGACGGTCTCACGGGAACGTGGTTCTTT; cdr3_aa: CASSLSSDGLTGTWFF
clone_size: -; cdr3_length: 14; v_call: TRBV9; d_call: TRBD2; j_call: TRBJ2-2; cdr3_nt: TGTGCCAGCAGCGTCATGACTAGCGCCGGGGAGCTGTTTTTT; cdr3_aa: CASSVMTSAGELFF
clone_size: -; cdr3_length: 14; v_call: TRBV29-1; d_call: -; j_call: TRBJ1-1; cdr3_nt: TGCAGCGTTAATCTTCGCGTTGGGGGCACTGAAGCTTTCTTT; cdr3_aa: CSVNLRVGGTEAFF
clone_size: -; cdr3_length: 17; v_call: TRBV4-1; d_call: TRBD1; j_call: TRBJ1-2; cdr3_nt: TGCGCCAGCAGCCAATTGACAGGGGCTGATCCCCCCTATGGCTACACCTTC; cdr3_aa: CASSQLTGADPPYGYTF
clone_size: -; cdr3_length: 14; v_call: TRBV28; d_call: -; j_call: TRBJ1-1; cdr3_nt: TGTGCCAGCAGGAGGGGGGATCAGAACACTGAAGCTTTCTTT; cdr3_aa: CASRRGDQNTEAFF
clone_size: -; cdr3_length: 13; v_call: TRBV7-3; d_call: -; j_call: TRBJ2-7; cdr3_nt: TGTGCCAGCAGCCCCGGGACTTTCTACGAGCAGTACTTC; cdr3_aa: CASSPGTFYEQYF
clone_size: -; cdr3_length: 16; v_call: TRBV9; d_call: TRBD1; j_call: TRBJ2-3; cdr3_nt: TGTGCCAGCAGCGTAGGCCCTATGACAGGGTTGGATACGCAGTATTTT; cdr3_aa: CASSVGPMTGLDTQYF
clone_size: -; cdr3_length: 14; v_call: TRBV28; d_call: -; j_call: TRBJ2-1; cdr3_nt: TGTGCCAGCTGCTGGACAGTCTCCTACAATGAGCAGTTCTTC; cdr3_aa: CASCWTVSYNEQFF
clone_size: once; cdr3_length: 14; v_call: TRBV2; d_call: -; j_call: TRBJ1-4; cdr3_nt: TGTGCCAGCAGCCCGAGGGCAACTAATGAAAAACTGTTTTTT; cdr3_aa: CASSPRATNEKLFF
clone_size: -; cdr3_length: 14; v_call: TRBV7-7; d_call: -; j_call: TRBJ2-1; cdr3_nt: TGTGCTAGCAGCTTAGCGGGCAGGGGTAATGAGCAGTTCTTC; cdr3_aa: CASSLAGRGNEQFF
clone_size: -; cdr3_length: 18; v_call: TRBV4-1; d_call: -; j_call: TRBJ2-3; cdr3_nt: TGCGCCAGCAGCCAAGATCTGGAGCGATCCTCTTCCACAGATACGCAGTATTTT; cdr3_aa: CASSQDLERSSSTDTQYF
clone_size: -; cdr3_length: 13; v_call: TRBV19; d_call: -; j_call: TRBJ1-1; cdr3_nt: TGTGCCAGTAGGGACGGCCTGAACACTGAAGCTTTCTTT; cdr3_aa: CASRDGLNTEAFF